Following are 26 T cell receptor beta chains from one sample sequenced in a study of cytomegalovirus exposure and HLA in healthy donors. It was with 60 Vbeta and 13 Jbeta primers that the PCR ran. Method: immunoSEQ multiplex PCR; TCRdb's copy keeps in-frame clones and lacks some. Counted here are about 120,000 clones, 81% occurring once; the ten biggest clones make up less than 2.5%. Sequencing was performed on PBMCs. All receptors derive from a woman aged 40 to 49 in good health and CMV-seronegative.

The CDR3: CASSQSGSGNIQYF. CDR3 bases: TGTGCCAGCAGCCAAAGCGGGAGTGGAAACATTCAGTACTTC. The rearrangement uses TRBV13 and TRBJ2-4, with 8 bases identical to TRBD2. With V trimmed by 5 bases and J by 6 bases, 6 bases remained unmatched. The length of the CDR3 is 14 residues. Germline loops: CDR1 PRHDT, CDR2 FYEKMQ (reference sequence).

J is TRBJ2-1 and V is TRBV28; 7 bases agree with TRBD2. The CDR3 length is 17 residues. Looked up from germline, CDR1 is MDHEN and CDR2 is SYDVKM. The ends lost 3 bases at V and 2 bases at J; junction bases unmatched: 10. The CDR3 DNA sequence: TGTGCCAGCAGTTTTTGGCAAGGCGGGAGCCCCTACAATGAGCAGTTCTTC. Encoded protein: CASSFWQGGSPYNEQFF.

This CDR3 reads CASSLARTGIDEQYF. The CDR3 DNA reads as TGTGCCAGCAGTTTAGCCCGGACAGGGATCGACGAGCAGTACTTC. This chain connects TRBV27 to TRBJ2-5, with TRBD1 identical over 8 bases. Matching the DNA end better, TRBJ2-7 makes the J call doubtful. This CDR3 has 15 residues. The germline gives CDR1 MNHEY, CDR2 SMNVEV (reference sequence).

V and J are TRBV19 and TRBJ1-2, with D unclear. This CDR3 has 14 amino acids. The germline V gene has CDR1 LNHDA and CDR2 SQIVND (reference sequence). V was trimmed by 2 bases and J by 6 bases, leaving 13 bases between them. CDR3 nucleotides: TGTGCCAGTAGTATAAGGATCCCGCGGAATGGCTACACCTTC. The encoded protein is CASSIRIPRNGYTF.

The gene calls are TRBV6-1 and TRBJ2-5, with 8 bases matching TRBD2. CDR1 and CDR2 (germline): MNHNS, SASEGT. V lost 1 base to trimming and J lost 11 bases; unmatched junction nucleotides: 15. The CDR3 has 16 amino acids. The CDR3 coding sequence is TGTGCCAGCAGTGAAGACTCCGGGACTAGAGTCTGGGAGCAGTACTTC. It yields the protein CASSEDSGTRVWEQYF.

The J gene is TRBJ1-5, the V gene TRBV4-2; TRBD1 agrees at 9 bases. J lost 0 bases, V lost 4 bases, and 1 base had no gene match. This CDR3 is 15 amino acids long. Germline loops: CDR1 LGHNA, CDR2 YNFKEQ. CDR3 bases: TGTGCCAGCAGCCGGGACAGGGATAGCAATCAGCCCCAGCATTTT. It encodes CASSRDRDSNQPQHF.

This clone was counted a single time. The chain links TRBV2 to TRBJ2-3; TRBD2 matches 7 bases. J lost 2 bases, V lost 2 bases, and 4 bases had no gene match. The CDR3 totals 15 residues. Germline V CDR1 and CDR2: SNHLY, FYNNEI. The CDR3 DNA reads TGTGCCAGCAGTGAATTCCGACTAGCCACAGATACGCAGTATTTT. It yields the protein CASSEFRLATDTQYF.

This chain uses TRBV4-1 with TRBJ2-7; D is perhaps TRBD1 (6 bases). Trimming took 1 base from V and 3 from J, leaving 16 bases between them. The CDR3 extends over 16 amino acids. CDR1 is MGHRA, CDR2 YSYEKL, per germline. CDR3 DNA sequence: TGCGCCAGCAGCCAAGTTCCCTTCGAGGGACACTACGAGCAGTACTTC. Protein: CASSQVPFEGHYEQYF.

The chain is built from TRBV7-2 and TRBJ2-5; the D is unclear. Per germline, CDR1 SGHTA and CDR2 FQGNSA. The CDR3 loop spans 11 amino acids. The V gene lost 3 bases and the J gene lost 5 bases, with 4 bases spanning the gap. CDR3 residues: CASSFRETQYF. In DNA, the CDR3 is TGTGCCAGCAGCTTCCGTGAGACCCAGTACTTC.

The chain joins TRBV27 to TRBJ1-4, with a possible D match to TRBD1 (5 bases). Trimming removed 3 bases at V and 7 bases at J, with 15 bases between. Germline CDR1 reads MNHEY; CDR2 reads SMNVEV (reference sequence). This CDR3 has 15 amino acids. In DNA form, the CDR3 reads TGTGCCAGCAGTTTCCGACCAGGAAGGGGTGAAAAACTGTTTTTT. It encodes CASSFRPGRGEKLFF.

This clone occurred once. J is TRBJ2-5 and V is TRBV18; 11 bases are shared with TRBD2. There are 16 residues in the CDR3. The V and J ends lost 1 base and 5 bases, in that order; junction bases with no gene match: 6. Germline loops: CDR1 KGHSH, CDR2 LQKENI. CDR3 in amino acids: CASSPLPSGGLETQYF. The CDR3 DNA sequence: TGTGCCAGCTCACCACTTCCTAGCGGGGGGTTGGAGACCCAGTACTTC.

Remarks on this clone: A junction end diverges from the germline sequence, so it may reflect a read error. The chain has TRBV7-9 and TRBJ1-2; D remains unclear. In germline, CDR1 is SEHNR, CDR2 FQNEAQ (reference sequence). The CDR3 spans 16 residues. CDR3 coding DNA: TGTTCCAGCAGCTTAGGATTAGCAGCTAGTAACTATGGCTACACCTTC. This encodes CSSSLGLAASNYGYTF. Combining the CDR3 with reference TRBV7-9 and TRBJ1-2 gives the whole variable domain DTGVSQNPRHKITKRGQNVTFRCDPISEHNRLYWYRQTLGQGPEFLTYFQNEAQLEKSRLLSDRFSAERPKGSFSTLEIQRTEQGDSAMYLCSSSLGLAASNYGYTFGSGTRLTVV.

Remarks on this clone: The sample has other DNA sequences that encode this CDR3 too. The chain joins TRBV6-5 to TRBJ2-5; weak D call: TRBD2 (6 bases). Germline CDR1 MNHEY, CDR2 SVGAGI. CDR3 length: 13 amino acids. Trimming pared 2 bases from V and 5 bases from J, leaving 9 bases between. Written as DNA, the CDR3 is TGTGCCAGCAGTTACGGAGGGGCGGAGACCCAGTACTTC. As protein: CASSYGGAETQYF.

CDR3: CASSGAGGFDSPLHF. In DNA, the CDR3 is TGTGCCAGCAGCGGGGCGGGGGGATTCGATTCACCCCTCCACTTT. The rearrangement uses TRBV11-2 and TRBJ1-6; possibly TRBD1 for D (5 bases). The CDR3 length is 15 residues. Germline V lookup: CDR1 SGHAT, CDR2 FQNNGV. Deletions cut 5 bases from V and 8 bases from J, with 16 bases between.

The CDR3 spells CASSQGGPYTDTQYF. The CDR3 DNA sequence: TGCGCCAGCAGCCAAGGCGGGCCCTACACAGATACGCAGTATTTT. The rearrangement joins TRBV4-1 to TRBJ2-3; D possibly corresponds to TRBD2 (5 bases). The CDR3 loop spans 15 amino acids. V lost 1 base and J 2 bases, leaving 10 bases between the germline ends. CDR1 MGHRA and CDR2 YSYEKL come from the germline V gene.

The CDR3 nucleotides read TGTGCCAGCAGCTCAAGACAGGGGTACGGGGAGCTGTTTTTT. Protein product: CASSSRQGYGELFF. The rearrangement uses TRBV7-3 and TRBJ2-2; 8 nucleotides line up with TRBD1. From germline, CDR1 is SGHTA and CDR2 FQGTGA. The junction had 5 bases not matched to a gene; V was cut back by 4 bases and J by 7 bases. This CDR3 comprises 14 residues.

The J gene is TRBJ2-3, the V gene TRBV2, with D possibly matching TRBD2 (5 bases). This CDR3 contains 13 residues. CDR1 and CDR2 (germline): SNHLY, FYNNEI. V was cut by 8 bases and J by 3 bases, with 12 bases left in between. This chain's CDR3 is CASHGVRTDTQYF. Here the CDR3 DNA reads TGTGCCAGCCACGGGGTTAGAACAGATACGCAGTATTTT.

The rearrangement uses TRBV5-1 and TRBJ2-1; the match to TRBD2 covers 13 bases. Germline assignment: CDR1 SGHRS and CDR2 YFSETQ. This CDR3 spans 17 amino acids. The V and J ends lost 0 bases and 4 bases, in that order; junction bases with no gene match: 4. The CDR3, as DNA: TGCGCCAGCAGCTTGGGGACTAGCGGGGGCCCTTACAATGAGCAGTTCTTC. Its protein is CASSLGTSGGPYNEQFF.

This clone was seen a few times. The chain combines TRBV6-4 with TRBJ2-1, with D tentatively TRBD1 (6 bases). V was pared by 6 bases and J by 6 bases, with 18 bases between. The germline gives CDR1 MRHNA, CDR2 SNTAGT. The CDR3 is 15 residues long. CDR3 sequence (DNA): TGTGCCAGCAGCCGGGGTATGGGACAAGCCAATGAGCAGTTCTTC. It is translated as CASSRGMGQANEQFF.

The chain joins TRBV27 to TRBJ2-7; 8 nucleotides line up with TRBD1. Trimming at V came to 6 bases and at J to 3 bases, leaving 4 bases not matched to a gene. The CDR3 runs to 13 residues. The germline gives CDR1 MNHEY, CDR2 SMNVEV (reference sequence). CDR3 DNA sequence: TGTGCCAGCAGCCCACAGGGGGGCTACGAGCAGTACTTC. This sequence encodes CASSPQGGYEQYF.

The V call is TRBV30, the J call TRBJ2-5, with D hard to call. V lost 4 bases, J lost 1 base, and 10 bases lay in between. Per germline, CDR1 GTSNPN and CDR2 SVGIG (reference sequence). There are 13 residues in the CDR3. The chain's CDR3 is CAWTKQIQETQYF. CDR3 DNA: TGTGCCTGGACTAAACAGATCCAAGAGACCCAGTACTTC. The full variable domain, rest sourced from reference TRBV30 and TRBJ2-5, is SQTIHQWPATLVQPVGSPLSLECTVEGTSNPNLYWYRQAAGRGLQLLFYSVGIGQISSEVPQNLSASRPQDRQFILSSKKLLLSDSGFYLCAWTKQIQETQYFGPGTRLLVL.

Of note for this clone: Compared with germline, one end of the junction differs, possibly owing to a read error. The V gene is TRBV7-9, the J gene TRBJ2-4; 7 positions match TRBD2. Germline loops: CDR1 SEHNR, CDR2 FQNEAQ (reference sequence). This CDR3 region has 14 residues. This CDR3 is CSSSSREAKNIQYF. CDR3 nucleotides: TGTTCCAGCAGCTCGCGGGAGGCCAAAAACATTCAGTACTTC.

Of note for this clone: This specimen includes other DNA sequences encoding the same CDR3. The V and J genes are TRBV5-1 and TRBJ2-3, with D maybe TRBD1 (6 bases). Germline V gene sequence: CDR1 SGHRS, CDR2 YFSETQ. The CDR3 runs 14 residues. V lost 0 bases to trimming and J lost 1 base, with 6 bases between them. The CDR3 region has the DNA TGCGCCAGCAGCTTGGCAGGGGGCACAGATACGCAGTATTTT. Translation gives CASSLAGGTDTQYF.

This clone has a handful of counts. The chain links TRBV5-1 to TRBJ1-1; 7 nucleotides agree with TRBD1. V was pared by 6 bases and J by 0 bases, with 8 bases of the junction left unmatched. Germline V gene lookup returns CDR1 SGHRS and CDR2 YFSETQ. The CDR3 is 15 amino acids. The CDR3 DNA sequence: TGCGCCAGCACCCTCACAGGGGTCATGAACACTGAAGCTTTCTTT. It translates to CASTLTGVMNTEAFF.

This chain connects TRBV28 to TRBJ2-3; TRBD2 matches at 11 bases. CDR3 size: 15 residues. Germline V gene data show CDR1 as MDHEN and CDR2 as SYDVKM. Trimming cost V 4 bases and J 6 bases; bases outside gene matches: 6. The CDR3 sequence is CASSSTSGSGDTQYF. The CDR3 DNA follows: TGTGCCAGCAGTTCTACTAGCGGGAGTGGGGATACGCAGTATTTT.

The V and J genes are TRBV27 and TRBJ1-6, with TRBD1 as a possible D gene (6 bases). The germline gives CDR1 MNHEY, CDR2 SMNVEV (reference sequence). The length of the CDR3 is 13 residues. Trimming took off 5 bases at V and 9 bases at J, with 11 bases between the two ends. The CDR3: CASSTTGPSPLHF. DNA of the CDR3: TGTGCCAGCAGTACCACAGGGCCTTCACCCCTCCACTTT.